This TCR beta chain was identified during a study of cytomegalovirus exposure and HLA in healthy donors. Findings and caveats of the study: Fewer than 20,000 TCR beta sequences were associated with HLA alleles at 0.05 false discovery rate in a later analysis. Researchers had no immune exposure information except CMV serostatus available. A cluster of highly shared sequence variants was likely a sequencing artifact.

With regard to this clone: The antigen remains undetermined.

CDR1 and CDR2 from the germline V gene are SGHNT and YENEEA. The CDR3 runs 15 residues. V lost 3 bases to trimming and J lost 1 base; unmatched junction nucleotides: 5. 13 Jbeta primers and 60 Vbeta primers were used for the PCR. Authors' processing steps: Among the unique TCR beta chains that a later analysis counted, about 79 million in all, roughly 10 million were shared. TCRdb's table, derived via immunoSEQ multiplex PCR, lists solely in-frame clones and lacks some. From that table come the V and J calls and clone size; the DNA was used to work out D and trimming. The sample has 170,000 or so clones, around 77% seen once.

This receptor was obtained from a woman aged 25-40 years in good health and CMV-seronegative. The sequencing input was PBMCs. The rearrangement joins TRBV11-3 to TRBJ1-1; 7 bases agree with TRBD1. CDR3 nucleotide sequence: TGTGCCAGCAGCTTGGAGGGACAGCAGAACACTGAAGCTTTCTTT. It specifies CASSLEGQQNTEAFF.